Listed below are T cell receptor beta chains from one sample, sequenced in a study of cytomegalovirus exposure and HLA in healthy donors. Sequenced by immunoSEQ multiplex PCR; TCRdb stores in-frame clones only, minus some. The sample lists 82,000 or so clones, over 85% occurring once. Sequencing was done on a sample of PBMCs. The receptors were sampled from a woman aged 18-29 years in good health and CMV-seronegative. Both conserved end residues are part of each CDR3. The D gene is left open where the match is weak. Size is stated for part of the rows, as once, few or many counts, or as a class when the clone is expanded.

abundance: .
len: 13
j_gene: TRBJ2-7
d_gene: TRBD1
v_gene: TRBV7-6
CDR3nt: TGTGCCAGCAGCAACAGGGGCTTCTACGAGCAGTACTTC
CDR3aa: CASSNRGFYEQYF

abundance: .
len: 15
j_gene: TRBJ2-1
d_gene: .
v_gene: TRBV6-4
CDR3nt: TGTGCCAGCAGTGAAGGGGCTGGTTCAGGGCATGAGCAGTTCTTC
CDR3aa: CASSEGAGSGHEQFF

abundance: .
len: 15
j_gene: TRBJ1-1
d_gene: TRBD1
v_gene: TRBV6-6
CDR3nt: TGTGCCAGCAGTTCAGGACAGGGGGCATACACTGAAGCTTTCTTT
CDR3aa: CASSSGQGAYTEAFF

abundance: .
len: 16
j_gene: TRBJ2-1
d_gene: .
v_gene: TRBV7-7
CDR3nt: TGTGCCAGCAGCCCTAACTTGCGGGGTTCCTACAATGAGCAGTTCTTC
CDR3aa: CASSPNLRGSYNEQFF

abundance: .
len: 15
j_gene: TRBJ1-5
d_gene: .
v_gene: TRBV6-1
CDR3nt: TGTGCCGGCCGTCGAGGCGGTAATAGCAATCAGCCCCAGCATTTT
CDR3aa: CAGRRGGNSNQPQHF

abundance: .
len: 15
j_gene: TRBJ2-7
d_gene: TRBD1
v_gene: TRBV6-6
CDR3nt: TGTGCCAGTTACCGGGACAGCCACTTTTCCTACGAGCAGTACTTC
CDR3aa: CASYRDSHFSYEQYF

abundance: .
len: 15
j_gene: TRBJ2-2
d_gene: .
v_gene: TRBV6-4
CDR3nt: TGTGCCAGCAGTGACTCGAGTTCCCCCACCGGGGAGCTGTTTTTT
CDR3aa: CASSDSSSPTGELFF

abundance: .
len: 16
j_gene: TRBJ2-5
d_gene: .
v_gene: TRBV7-8
CDR3nt: TGTGCCAGCACCTTACGCGGGGGCCAGAGGGAAGAGACCCAGTACTTC
CDR3aa: CASTLRGGQREETQYF

abundance: .
len: 15
j_gene: TRBJ1-4
d_gene: TRBD1
v_gene: TRBV5-1
CDR3nt: TGCGCCAGCAGCTTGGCGCGGACAGGGAATGAAAAACTGTTTTTT
CDR3aa: CASSLARTGNEKLFF

abundance: .
len: 16
j_gene: TRBJ2-1
d_gene: TRBD2
v_gene: TRBV7-2
CDR3nt: TGTGCCAGCAGCCTCGCGCTAGCGGGCACCTACAATGAGCAGTTCTTC
CDR3aa: CASSLALAGTYNEQFF

abundance: .
len: 15
j_gene: TRBJ1-2
d_gene: TRBD1
v_gene: TRBV7-9
CDR3nt: TGTGCCAGCAGCTTAGCGGGACAGGTTAACTATGGCTACACCTTC
CDR3aa: CASSLAGQVNYGYTF

abundance: few
len: 12
j_gene: TRBJ2-1
d_gene: .
v_gene: TRBV5-1
CDR3nt: TGCGCCAGCAGCGTAGGGTCGGGAGAGCAGTTCTTC
CDR3aa: CASSVGSGEQFF

abundance: .
len: 17
j_gene: TRBJ1-2
d_gene: TRBD1
v_gene: TRBV5-4
CDR3nt: TGTGCCAGCAGCCCACCACAGGGGGGGTGGACTAACTATGGCTACACCTTC
CDR3aa: CASSPPQGGWTNYGYTF

abundance: .
len: 14
j_gene: TRBJ2-5
d_gene: .
v_gene: TRBV7-2
CDR3nt: TGTGCCAGCAGCGTCCGACAGGTAGTGAAGACCCAGTACTTC
CDR3aa: CASSVRQVVKTQYF

abundance: .
len: 16
j_gene: TRBJ2-5
d_gene: .
v_gene: TRBV27
CDR3nt: TGTGCCAGCAGCCGGAGTCCCGGAGGAGGGGATGAGACCCAGTACTTC
CDR3aa: CASSRSPGGGDETQYF

abundance: once
len: 14
j_gene: TRBJ1-1
d_gene: .
v_gene: TRBV5-3
CDR3nt: TGTGCCAGAAGCTTGGCAGCTTTCCGGGGGGCTGCTTTCTTT
CDR3aa: CARSLAAFRGAAFF

abundance: .
len: 13
j_gene: TRBJ1-1
d_gene: TRBD1
v_gene: TRBV6-5
CDR3nt: TGTGCCAGCAGCTGGACAGGGCCCACTGAAGCTTTCTTT
CDR3aa: CASSWTGPTEAFF

abundance: .
len: 16
j_gene: TRBJ2-2
d_gene: TRBD1
v_gene: TRBV5-6
CDR3nt: TGTGCCAGCAGCTTGGTGGCAGGGGGATATACCGGGGAGCTGTTTTTT
CDR3aa: CASSLVAGGYTGELFF